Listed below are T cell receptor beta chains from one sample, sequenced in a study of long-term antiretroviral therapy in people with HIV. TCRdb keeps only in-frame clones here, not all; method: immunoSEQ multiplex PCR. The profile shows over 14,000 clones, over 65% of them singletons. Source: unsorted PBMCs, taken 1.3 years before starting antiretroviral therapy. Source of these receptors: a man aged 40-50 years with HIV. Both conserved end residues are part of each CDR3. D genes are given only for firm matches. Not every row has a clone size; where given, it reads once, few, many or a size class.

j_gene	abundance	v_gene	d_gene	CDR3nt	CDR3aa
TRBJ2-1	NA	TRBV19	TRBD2	TGTGCCAGTACGAGCCAGGGAACTAGCGGAGGTGAGCAGTTCTTC	CASTSQGTSGGEQFF
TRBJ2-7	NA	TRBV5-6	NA	TGTGCCAGCAGCTTGGGGCAGGGGCCCTACGAGCAGTACTTC	CASSLGQGPYEQYF
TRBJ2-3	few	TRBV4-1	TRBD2	TGCGCCGTTAGCGGGGCCGGAGATACGCAGTATTTT	CAVSGAGDTQYF
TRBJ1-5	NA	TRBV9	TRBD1	TGTGCCAGCAGCGTAGAACTTGACAGGGTGCGCAATCAGCCCCAGCATTTT	CASSVELDRVRNQPQHF
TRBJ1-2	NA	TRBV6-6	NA	TGTGCCTCATACGGGGGTGGCTATGGCTACACCTTC	CASYGGGYGYTF
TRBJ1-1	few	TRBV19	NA	TGTGCCAGTAGTATCCAACGGGCAGTTAACACTGAAGCTTTCTTT	CASSIQRAVNTEAFF
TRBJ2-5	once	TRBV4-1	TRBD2	TGCGCCAGCAGCCAACTTTCTAGCGGGGGGGCCCGAGAGACCCAGTACTTC	CASSQLSSGGARETQYF
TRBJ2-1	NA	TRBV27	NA	TGTGCCAGCAGTTCCCCCGGGACTGTTCAAAATGAGCAGTTCTTC	CASSSPGTVQNEQFF
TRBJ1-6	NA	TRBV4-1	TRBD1	TGCGCCAGCAGCCAGGGACAGGGGCCGAGCTCCTATAATTCACCCCTCCACTTT	CASSQGQGPSSYNSPLHF
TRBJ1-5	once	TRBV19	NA	TGTGCCAGTAGTCTGACGCCAGGACAGCCCCAGCATTTT	CASSLTPGQPQHF
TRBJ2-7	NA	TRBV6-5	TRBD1	TGTGCCAGCAGACGCCGGGACAGTTCCTACGAGCAGTACTTC	CASRRRDSSYEQYF
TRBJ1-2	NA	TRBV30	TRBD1	TGTGCCATCTCCTCAGGGGGCGCGCGGGGCTACACCTTC	CAISSGGARGYTF
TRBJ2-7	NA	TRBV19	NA	TGTGCCAGTAGTATCTTCGGCGAGCAGTACTTC	CASSIFGEQYF
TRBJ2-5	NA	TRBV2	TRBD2	TGTGCCACCCGAACTAGCGGGGGCCAAGAGACCCAGTACTTC	CATRTSGGQETQYF
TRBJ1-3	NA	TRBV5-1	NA	TGCGCCAGCAGCTTGCAAAATCAGGGGTCCGGAAACACCATATATTTT	CASSLQNQGSGNTIYF
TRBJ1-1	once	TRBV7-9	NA	TGTGCCAGCAGCCTCACCCTCGGGGGGGAGTCGTCTGAAGCTTTCTTT	CASSLTLGGESSEAFF
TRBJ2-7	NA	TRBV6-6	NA	TGTGCCAGCAGTTACCCCCCCACGCGGGGTTCCTTCGAGCAGTACTTC	CASSYPPTRGSFEQYF
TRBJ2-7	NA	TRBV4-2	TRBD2	TGTGCCAGCAGCCAAGTGGACCCTAGCGGGTACGAGCAGTACTTC	CASSQVDPSGYEQYF
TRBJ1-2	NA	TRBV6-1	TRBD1	TGTGCCAGCAGTGGAGCGACAGGGGGCGTAGATGGCTACACCTTC	CASSGATGGVDGYTF
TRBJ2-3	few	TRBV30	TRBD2	TGTGCCTGGAGTGTGGGTAGCGGGGGGCCCACAGATACGCAGTATTTT	CAWSVGSGGPTDTQYF
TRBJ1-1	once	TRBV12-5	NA	TGTGCTAGTGCCTCAGGGATGGAGACTGAAGCTTTCTTT	CASASGMETEAFF
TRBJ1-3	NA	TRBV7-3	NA	TGTGCCAGCAGCTTTTCCGGGGTCGCTGGAAACACCATATATTTT	CASSFSGVAGNTIYF
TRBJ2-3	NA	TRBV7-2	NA	TGTGCCAGCAGCCCTCGACTTATCACAGATACGCAGTATTTT	CASSPRLITDTQYF
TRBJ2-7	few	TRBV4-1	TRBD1	TGCGCCAGCAGCCAAGGGCCGGGACAGTCCTACGAGCAGTACTTC	CASSQGPGQSYEQYF
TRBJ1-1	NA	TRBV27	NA	TGTGCCAGCCGGGGTACAGGGAGAACTGAAGCTTTCTTT	CASRGTGRTEAFF
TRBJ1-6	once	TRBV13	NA	TGTGCCAGCACCCTGGGGGTGGGTAATTCACCCCTCCACTTT	CASTLGVGNSPLHF
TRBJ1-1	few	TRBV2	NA	TGTGCCAGCAGTGACAGGTGGAGGACTGAAGCTTTCTTT	CASSDRWRTEAFF
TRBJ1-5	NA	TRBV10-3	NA	TGTGCCACCCGAGGGGGGGCCGACCCTATTAATCAGCCCCAGCATTTT	CATRGGADPINQPQHF
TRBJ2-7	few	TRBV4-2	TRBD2	TGTGCCAGCAGCCAAGTTCAAGCGGGGGGGCACGAGCAGTACTTC	CASSQVQAGGHEQYF
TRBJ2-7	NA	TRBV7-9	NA	TGTGCCAGCAGCTTAGGAGGACCGACCTACGAGCAGTACTTC	CASSLGGPTYEQYF
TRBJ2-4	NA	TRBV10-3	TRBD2	TGTGCCAGCAATAGCGGGGACAAAAACATTCAGTACTTC	CASNSGDKNIQYF
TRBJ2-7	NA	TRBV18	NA	TGTGCCAGCTCACGATCCGGGGAGACCTACGAGCAGTACTTC	CASSRSGETYEQYF
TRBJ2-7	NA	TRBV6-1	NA	TGTGCCAGCAACTGGGCCTTCTCCTACGAGCAGTACTTC	CASNWAFSYEQYF
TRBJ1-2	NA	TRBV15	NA	TGTGCCACCAGCACGTTAGGGAAGGCTAACTATGGCTACACCTTC	CATSTLGKANYGYTF
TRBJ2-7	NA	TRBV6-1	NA	TGTGCCAGCAGTGCGCAGCTTCTGCACTACGAGCAGTACTTC	CASSAQLLHYEQYF
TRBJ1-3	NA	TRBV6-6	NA	TGTGCCAGCAGTTCCCTTGGCTCTGGAAACACCATATATTTT	CASSSLGSGNTIYF
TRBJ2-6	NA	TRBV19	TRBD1	TGTGCCAGTAGTATATCGGGACAGGGGGCTTCCGGGGCCAACGTCCTGACTTTC	CASSISGQGASGANVLTF
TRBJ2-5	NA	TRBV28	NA	TGTGCCAGCAGACAGGGTGTGGAAGAGACCCAGTACTTC	CASRQGVEETQYF
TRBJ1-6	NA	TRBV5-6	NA	TGTGCCAGCAGCCCTACGTCGAGCTCCTATAATTCACCCCTCCACTTT	CASSPTSSSYNSPLHF
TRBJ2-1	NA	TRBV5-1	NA	TGCGCCAGCAGCTTGGGACTAACCCTCAATGAGCAGTTCTTC	CASSLGLTLNEQFF
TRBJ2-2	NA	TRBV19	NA	TGTGCCAGTAGTATCGGGGTCGCGAACACCGGGGAGCTGTTTTTT	CASSIGVANTGELFF
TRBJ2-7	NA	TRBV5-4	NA	TGTGCCAGCGGCCTTGCGGGCAGCGAGCAGTACTTC	CASGLAGSEQYF
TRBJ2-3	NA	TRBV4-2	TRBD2	TGTGCCAGCAGCCAAGAGGCCGGCGGGGGGCAGGGAGATACGCAGTATTTT	CASSQEAGGGQGDTQYF
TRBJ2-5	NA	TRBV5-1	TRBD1	TGCGCCAGCAGCCTACAGGGGGCCCAAGAGACCCAGTACTTC	CASSLQGAQETQYF
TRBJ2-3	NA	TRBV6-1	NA	TGTGCCAGCACGCCCCGGGGGGCTAGCACAGATACGCAGTATTTT	CASTPRGASTDTQYF
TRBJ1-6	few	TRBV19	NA	TGTGCCAGTAGTATAGGAGCGGGAGGAGGATCACCCCTCCACTTT	CASSIGAGGGSPLHF